One sample yielded the 8 T cell receptor beta chains listed below, sequenced in a study of T cells in localized non-small cell lung cancer. TCRdb's copy holds only in-frame clones and misses some; the assay was immunoSEQ multiplex PCR. Among 2,500 or so clones listed, more than 25% were seen once. The sample consisted of lung tumor tissue, taken before any cancer treatment. The receptors here all came from an older female donor with stage I lung adenocarcinoma.

This clone was counted a few times. The CDR3 loop reads CASSHPILQGAPGTQYF. CDR3 in DNA: TGTGCCAGCAGTCACCCCATCCTGCAGGGGGCGCCTGGTACGCAGTATTTT. The chain recombines TRBV6-8 with TRBJ2-3, with TRBD1 identical over 8 bases. The CDR3 has 17 amino acids. Germline V gene data show CDR1 as MNHGY and CDR2 as SAAAGT. V lost 5 bases and J lost 8; bases outside the gene matches: 18.

There are a few counts of this clone. The chain links TRBV11-3 to TRBJ1-4; D remains unclear. CDR1 is SGHNT, CDR2 YENEEA, per germline. CDR3 length equals 16 residues. Trimming cost V 5 bases and J 4 bases, with 17 bases left between them. CDR3 sequence (DNA): TGTGCCAGCAGCCGAGGACGAGGGCTCATTAATGAAAAACTGTTTTTT. It codes for CASSRGRGLINEKLFF.

This clone has just one count. The J gene is TRBJ1-2, the V gene TRBV18; D not certain. Germline CDR1 KGHSH, CDR2 LQKENI. Trimming took 3 bases from V and 3 from J, leaving 11 bases between them. The CDR3 totals 14 residues. DNA of the CDR3: TGTGCCAGCTCACCGAGCTCTGGGGACTATGGCTACACCTTC. Translation: CASSPSSGDYGYTF.

The rearrangement links TRBV18 to TRBJ1-2, with 8 bases fitting TRBD1. This CDR3 has 14 amino acids. Germline assignment: CDR1 KGHSH and CDR2 LQKENI. V lost 5 bases, J lost 0 bases, and 2 bases stayed unmatched. The CDR3 reads CASSRQGPNYGYTF. The CDR3 DNA reads as TGTGCCAGCTCAAGACAGGGGCCTAACTATGGCTACACCTTC. Supplemented by reference TRBV18 and TRBJ1-2, the full variable domain reads NAGVMQNPRHLVRRRGQEARLRCSPMKGHSHVYWYRQLPEEGLKFMVYLQKENIIDESGMPKERFSAEFPKEGPSILRIQQVVRGDSAAYFCASSRQGPNYGYTFGSGTRLTVV.

This clone has more than one count but fewer than ten. An end of the junction differs from the germline gene, which may be a read error. V is TRBV14 and J is TRBJ2-2; D is possibly TRBD1 or TRBD2 (6 bases each). From germline, CDR1 is SGHDN and CDR2 FVKESK. The CDR3 covers 16 residues. CDR3 DNA sequence: TGTGCCAGCAGTCAAGATGCACAGGGAGCGGGCGGGGAGCTGTTTTTT. Its translation: CASSQDAQGAGGELFF.

The DNA for the CDR3 is TGTGCCAGCGGGCGGGCGGGGGGCCAAGAGACCCAGTACTTC. Residues: CASGRAGGQETQYF. This chain links TRBV28 with TRBJ2-5, with TRBD2 identical over 8 bases. V lost 8 bases and J lost 1; bases outside the gene matches: 6. Germline V lookup: CDR1 MDHEN, CDR2 SYDVKM. The length of the CDR3 is 14 residues. Full variable domain (outside the CDR3, taken from reference TRBV28 and TRBJ2-5): DVKVTQSSRYLVKRTGEKVFLECVQDMDHENMFWYRQDPGLGLRLIYFSYDVKMKEKGDIPEGYSVSREKKERFSLILESASTNQTSMYLCASGRAGGQETQYFGPGTRLLVL.

This clone came up a few times. The chain couples TRBV7-7 to TRBJ2-3; D is uncertain. The CDR3 runs to 16 residues. CDR1 and CDR2 (germline): SSHAT, FNYEAQ (reference sequence). V dropped 5 bases and J dropped 4 bases, with 19 bases sitting between them. Written as DNA, the CDR3 is TGTGCCAGCAGCCAAAATTGGGGATCCGGAGCAGATACGCAGTATTTT. Translating it yields CASSQNWGSGADTQYF.

In its sample, this clone is medium-sized (0.01 to 0.1%). This rearrangement joins TRBV12-5 to TRBJ1-1; D gene ambiguous. CDR3 length: 19 residues. Germline CDR1 is LGHNT and CDR2 is FRNRAP. The CDR3 DNA follows: TGTGCCAGCACCCCGACGACCCCCGCCGGGCGCCAGCCGAACACTGAAGCTTTCTTT. Amino acid sequence: CASTPTTPAGRQPNTEAFF.